The 20 T cell receptor beta chains presented below share a single source sample, sequenced in a study of neoadjuvant anti-PD-1 for oral cavity cancer. Described time point: after neoadjuvant nivolumab, at surgical resection. Using immunoSEQ multiplex PCR, the repertoire was profiled, and TCRdb retains in-frame clones only, with some absent. This table holds roughly 14,000 clones, approximately 69% found once. Specimen: PBMCs, collected after nivolumab (anti-PD-1) treatment. The receptors derive from a person aged 40-85 years with oral cavity squamous cell carcinoma.

This chain links TRBV5-1 with TRBJ2-7; a weak D match, TRBD1 (6 bases). Germline V gene lookup returns CDR1 SGHRS and CDR2 YFSETQ. V dropped 1 base and J dropped 3 bases, with 11 bases sitting between them. The CDR3 runs 14 residues. The CDR3 reads CASSLSGANYEQYF. The CDR3 DNA sequence: TGCGCCAGCAGCTTGTCAGGGGCGAACTACGAGCAGTACTTC.

V gene TRBV6-5 combines with J gene TRBJ1-2, with 11 bases identical to TRBD1. The CDR3 is 15 amino acids. V lost 6 bases and J lost 6; bases outside the gene matches: 9. Germline-derived CDR1 and CDR2 are MNHEY and SVGAGI. The CDR3 nucleotides are TGTGCCAGCAGCTACGAGGACAGGGGGCTCGATGGCTACACCTTC. Its translation: CASSYEDRGLDGYTF.

The table lists this clone with a few counts. The DNA of the CDR3 is TGTGCCAGCAGCTCGCCTTTAGCGGAGTACCAAGAGACCCAGTACTTC. It codes for CASSSPLAEYQETQYF. The chain has TRBV7-9 and TRBJ2-5; perhaps TRBD2 as D (6 bases). The CDR3 has 16 residues. CDR1 is SEHNR, CDR2 FQNEAQ, per germline (reference sequence). With 4 bases removed from V and 0 bases from J, the gap between germline ends came to 15 bases.

The chain employs TRBV5-1 and TRBJ1-4; 7 bases align to TRBD1. V trimming: 4 bases; J trimming: 0 bases; junction bases outside the gene matches: 3. Germline CDR1 and CDR2: SGHRS and YFSETQ. The CDR3 is 15 amino acids. CDR3 in DNA: TGCGCCAGCAGCCCGCAGGGGGCAACTAATGAAAAACTGTTTTTT. As protein: CASSPQGATNEKLFF. The whole variable domain, remainder taken from reference TRBV5-1 and TRBJ1-4, is KAGVTQTPRYLIKTRGQQVTLSCSPISGHRSVSWYQQTPGQGLQFLFEYFSETQRNKGNFPGRFSGRQFSNSRSEMNVSTLELGDSALYLCASSPQGATNEKLFFGSGTQLSVL.

Concerning this clone: One junction end does not reproduce the germline sequence, and a read error may be involved. DNA of the CDR3: TGTGCCAGCAGCTTTTATGGGCAGGGACCTTCCTACGGGCAGTACTTC. It is translated as CASSFYGQGPSYGQYF. The V and J genes are TRBV7-9 and TRBJ2-7, with D tentatively TRBD1 or TRBD2 (5 bases each). Germline V gives CDR1 SEHNR, CDR2 FQNEAQ (reference sequence). This CDR3 has 16 residues.

The CDR3 reads CASSVDPGYEQYF. The CDR3 DNA sequence: TGTGCCAGCAGCGTAGATCCTGGATACGAGCAGTACTTC. The chain is built from TRBV9 and TRBJ2-7; no definite D call. Germline loops: CDR1 SGDLS, CDR2 YYNGEE. This CDR3 has 13 residues. The V end was cut by 0 bases, the J end by 4 bases, with 8 bases between.

The chain joins TRBV5-4 to TRBJ2-4; tentative D call: TRBD1 (5 bases). Germline CDR1 is SGHNT and CDR2 is YYREEE (reference sequence). Trimming removed 0 bases from V and 9 bases from J, with 19 bases in between. The CDR3 contains 16 residues. The CDR3 protein is CASSLGPQDRSGIQYF. CDR3 sequence (DNA): TGTGCCAGCAGCTTGGGACCACAGGATAGATCTGGCATTCAGTACTTC.

This chain connects TRBV30 to TRBJ1-2; 7 nucleotides agree with TRBD1. Germline V gene lookup returns CDR1 GTSNPN and CDR2 SVGIG (reference sequence). This CDR3 comprises 12 residues. Losses at the gene ends were 3 bases for V and 4 bases for J; bases not matched to a gene: 2. The CDR3 nucleotides are TGTGCCTGGAGCCCAGGGGGCTATGGCTACACCTTC. It yields the protein CAWSPGGYGYTF.

The V gene is TRBV19, the J gene TRBJ2-1, with D unresolved. V lost 0 bases to trimming and J lost 4 bases, with 10 bases between them. The CDR3 runs to 15 residues. The germline V gene has CDR1 LNHDA and CDR2 SQIVND (reference sequence). Here the CDR3 DNA reads TGTGCCAGTAGTATAGATCTCCCCGGGTACAATGAGCAGTTCTTC. This translates into CASSIDLPGYNEQFF. The full variable domain, with the rest looked up from reference TRBV19 and TRBJ2-1, is DGGITQSPKYLFRKEGQNVTLSCEQNLNHDAMYWYRQDPGQGLRLIYYSQIVNDFQKGDIAEGYSVSREKKESFPLTVTSAQKNPTAFYLCASSIDLPGYNEQFFGPGTRLTVL.

The chain links TRBV19 to TRBJ1-4; no clear D gene. V shed 3 bases and J shed 6 bases, with 11 bases lying between them. From germline, CDR1 is LNHDA and CDR2 SQIVND (reference sequence). The CDR3 has 14 amino acids. CDR3 loop: CASSISINDEKLFF. CDR3 nucleotide sequence: TGTGCCAGTAGTATCAGCATAAACGATGAAAAACTGTTTTTT.

CDR3 region: CASSGRSLGTEAFF. The CDR3 DNA reads TGTGCCAGCAGCGGGCGGTCGCTAGGGACTGAAGCTTTCTTT. The rearrangement uses TRBV7-9 and TRBJ1-1; D is unresolved. This CDR3 comprises 14 residues. The germline V gene encodes CDR1 SEHNR and CDR2 FQNEAQ (reference sequence). The V gene lost 5 bases and the J gene lost 5 bases, with 15 bases spanning the gap.

The CDR3 loop is CAISADRGEKLFF. The CDR3 DNA reads TGTGCCATCAGTGCTGACAGAGGTGAAAAACTGTTTTTT. This rearrangement joins TRBV10-3 to TRBJ1-4; D perhaps matches TRBD1 (5 bases). CDR1 and CDR2 from the germline V gene are ENHRY and SYGVKD. V lost 4 bases to trimming and J lost 7 bases, with 10 bases between them. The CDR3 contains 13 residues.

This clone was seen more than once but under ten times. The chain employs TRBV7-2 and TRBJ2-1, with D possibly matching TRBD2 (6 bases). CDR3 length equals 15 residues. Deletions cut 3 bases from V and 5 bases from J, with 14 bases between. Germline loops: CDR1 SGHTA, CDR2 FQGNSA. For the CDR3, the DNA is TGTGCCAGCAGCTTTCTCTCTAGCGTGCACAATGAGCAGTTCTTC. This encodes CASSFLSSVHNEQFF.

The chain is built from TRBV30 and TRBJ1-5, with D tentatively TRBD1 (5 bases). CDR1 and CDR2 (germline): GTSNPN, SVGIG (reference sequence). There are 16 residues in the CDR3. Trimming took off 1 base at V and 0 bases at J, with 13 bases between the two ends. The chain's CDR3 is CAWSGGEGNSNQPQHF. The CDR3 DNA reads TGTGCCTGGAGTGGGGGGGAGGGAAATAGCAATCAGCCCCAGCATTTT. The full variable domain, in which reference TRBV30 and TRBJ1-5 provide the parts outside the CDR3, is SQTIHQWPATLVQPVGSPLSLECTVEGTSNPNLYWYRQAAGRGLQLLFYSVGIGQISSEVPQNLSASRPQDRQFILSSKKLLLSDSGFYLCAWSGGEGNSNQPQHFGDGTRLSIL.

The rearrangement uses TRBV6-6 and TRBJ1-1; D may be TRBD1 (5 bases). Germline V CDR1 and CDR2: MNHNY, SVGAGI (reference sequence). Trimming pared 8 bases from V and 1 base from J, leaving 17 bases between. The length of the CDR3 is 15 residues. The CDR3: CASAREGRWNTEAFF. DNA for the CDR3: TGTGCCAGCGCTCGGGAGGGGAGGTGGAACACTGAAGCTTTCTTT.

The chain is built from TRBV4-2 and TRBJ2-7, with 10 bases lining up with TRBD2. Per the germline V gene, CDR1 is LGHNA and CDR2 is YNFKEQ. Trimming removed 3 bases from V and 7 bases from J; junction bases left unmatched: 12. The CDR3 has 16 amino acids. Here the CDR3 reads CASSHIQREGPGEQYF. The CDR3 region has the DNA TGTGCCAGCAGCCATATCCAGCGGGAGGGCCCTGGGGAGCAGTACTTC.

The chain joins TRBV6-5 to TRBJ2-4; TRBD2 is a possible D gene (6 bases). V dropped 5 bases and J dropped 0 bases, with 11 bases sitting between them. Germline-derived CDR1 and CDR2 are MNHEY and SVGAGI. The CDR3 loop spans 15 amino acids. CDR3 nucleotide sequence: TGTGCCAGCAGTCGTGGGGGGACAGCCAAAAACATTCAGTACTTC. This sequence encodes CASSRGGTAKNIQYF.

The chain joins TRBV5-3 to TRBJ2-1, with D possibly TRBD2 on 5 matching bases. TRBV5-3 is flagged as an ORF with uncertain function. CDR3 length equals 16 residues. V dropped 2 bases and J dropped 7 bases, with 19 bases sitting between them. The CDR3 spells CARSFNRTLRENEQFF. As DNA, the CDR3 is TGTGCCAGAAGCTTCAACCGGACTTTAAGGGAAAATGAGCAGTTCTTC.

The genes are TRBV6-1 and TRBJ2-7; D uncertain. The V end was cut by 7 bases, the J end by 0 bases, with 7 bases between. The CDR3 length is 12 residues. The germline V gene encodes CDR1 MNHNS and CDR2 SASEGT. The CDR3 nucleotides read TGTGCCAGCATTGGTTTCTCCTACGAGCAGTACTTC. It is translated as CASIGFSYEQYF.

Only one count was recorded for this clone. This chain uses TRBV6-5 with TRBJ2-2; unclear D gene. The CDR3 has 13 residues. Trimming took off 7 bases at V and 2 bases at J, with 8 bases between the two ends. Germline values: CDR1 MNHEY, CDR2 SVGAGI. As DNA, the CDR3 is TGTGCCAGCAAGTACTATAACACCGGGGAGCTGTTTTTT. This gives the protein CASKYYNTGELFF.